The next 2 T cell receptor beta chains were all read from a single sample in a study of blood T cell repertoires in COVID-19. Some clones are missing from TCRdb's copy, which holds only in-frame ones; the method was immunoSEQ multiplex PCR. Of over 75,000 clones listed, approximately 90% are singletons. Source material: peripheral blood. These receptors came from a human donor with COVID-19, enrolled during active disease. The donor label of this sample is uncertain.

This clone was counted once. This rearrangement joins TRBV13 to TRBJ2-3, with TRBD2 matching over 12 bases. J was trimmed by 2 bases and V by 4 bases; bases with no gene match: 4. CDR3 size: 16 residues. Germline V lookup: CDR1 PRHDT, CDR2 FYEKMQ (reference sequence). The CDR3 loop reads CASSSLAGGVTDTQYF. In DNA, the CDR3 is TGTGCCAGCAGCTCACTAGCGGGGGGCGTCACAGATACGCAGTATTTT.

The chain has TRBV18 and TRBJ1-3; tentatively, D is TRBD1 (6 bases). Germline-derived CDR1 and CDR2 are KGHSH and LQKENI. The CDR3 has 13 amino acids. Trimming took off 2 bases at V and 4 bases at J, with 6 bases between the two ends. The CDR3 spells CASSPGTGNTIYF. The CDR3 DNA reads as TGTGCCAGCTCACCAGGGACAGGAAACACCATATATTTT.